One sample yielded the 26 T cell receptor beta chains listed below, sequenced in a study of blood T cell repertoires in COVID-19. Sequenced by immunoSEQ multiplex PCR; TCRdb stores in-frame clones only, minus some. This sample has roughly 70,000 clones; approximately 80% occur once, and the top ten carry more than 4.5%. The specimen sequenced was peripheral blood. These receptors all come from an elderly woman with active or convalescent COVID-19.

The chain carries TRBV4-3 and TRBJ1-1, with 7 positions matching TRBD1. V lost 1 base, J lost 6 bases, and 8 bases stayed unmatched. Germline loops: CDR1 LGHNA, CDR2 YSLEER. The CDR3 has 15 residues. CDR3 residues: CASSQVSQGVAEAFF. The DNA for the CDR3 is TGCGCCAGCAGCCAAGTTTCGCAGGGGGTCGCTGAAGCTTTCTTT.

CDR3 sequence reads: CAWRGRVNTEAFF. The CDR3 region has the DNA TGTGCCTGGAGAGGCAGGGTAAACACTGAAGCTTTCTTT. V usage is TRBV30 and J usage is TRBJ1-1, with D tentatively TRBD1 (5 bases). The CDR3 covers 13 residues. In germline, CDR1 is GTSNPN, CDR2 SVGIG (reference sequence). V was clipped by 3 bases and J by 2 bases, with 10 bases between them.

The chain employs TRBV2 and TRBJ2-7; TRBD1 matches at 7 bases. This CDR3 spans 14 amino acids. J was trimmed by 7 bases and V by 2 bases; bases with no gene match: 8. The germline V gene has CDR1 SNHLY and CDR2 FYNNEI. CDR3 sequence (DNA): TGTGCCAGCAGTGAACACGGACAGGCAAGAGAGCAGTACTTC. Protein sequence: CASSEHGQAREQYF.

V is TRBV2 and J is TRBJ2-1; 13 bases are a match to TRBD2. Germline V gives CDR1 SNHLY, CDR2 FYNNEI. V lost 4 bases to trimming and J lost 9 bases; unmatched junction nucleotides: 9. CDR3 size: 16 residues. CDR3 bases: TGTGCCAGCAGTGGACTAGCGGGGGGTCTGGATGGTGAGCAGTTCTTC. It is translated as CASSGLAGGLDGEQFF.

V is TRBV28 and J is TRBJ1-5, with 8 bases fitting TRBD1. The CDR3 spans 17 residues. V was pared by 4 bases and J by 1 base, with 9 bases of the junction left unmatched. CDR1 MDHEN and CDR2 SYDVKM come from the germline V gene. The CDR3 bases are TGTGCCAGCAGTTCGGGGGACCAGGGGGCGAGCAATCAGCCCCAGCATTTT. This sequence encodes CASSSGDQGASNQPQHF.

J is TRBJ1-2 and V is TRBV28; tentatively, D is TRBD1 (6 bases). Between the trimmed V and J ends, which lost 5 bases and 2 bases, there was a span of 12 bases. The CDR3 runs 14 residues. Germline lookup yields CDR1 MDHEN and CDR2 SYDVKM. The CDR3 DNA reads as TGTGCCAGCAGTCGTCCCGGGACAAACTATGGCTACACCTTC. As protein: CASSRPGTNYGYTF.

The chain carries TRBV28 and TRBJ2-2; 10 bases match TRBD1. Germline CDR1 reads MDHEN; CDR2 reads SYDVKM. The CDR3 is 16 residues long. Germline trimming cut 8 bases from V and 2 bases from J; bases unmatched to any gene: 8. The CDR3 DNA reads TGTGCCAGCTACTCCCGGGACAGGGGCAACACCGGGGAGCTGTTTTTT. Amino acid sequence: CASYSRDRGNTGELFF.

The CDR3 loop is CASSQNPLAGADTQYF. The CDR3 region has the DNA TGCGCCAGCAGCCAGAATCCCCTAGCGGGGGCAGATACGCAGTATTTT. The gene calls are TRBV5-1 and TRBJ2-3; TRBD2 agrees at 10 bases. CDR3 length: 16 amino acids. V lost 4 bases and J lost 4; bases outside the gene matches: 9. Germline V gives CDR1 SGHRS, CDR2 YFSETQ.

This rearrangement joins TRBV12-3 or TRBV12-4 to TRBJ2-3, with a tentative D call TRBD2 (6 bases). V shed 3 bases and J shed 9 bases, with 7 bases lying between them. The CDR3 contains 11 residues. The CDR3 DNA reads as TGTGCCAGCAGTTTCGGAGGGACGCAGTATTTT. Amino acids: CASSFGGTQYF.

The rearrangement uses TRBV7-8 and TRBJ1-3; 7 bases line up with TRBD1. CDR1 and CDR2 from the germline V gene are SGHVS and FQNEAQ. This CDR3 spans 14 amino acids. The J segment lost 1 base and the V segment lost 6 bases, leaving 3 bases of the junction unmatched. In nucleotides, the CDR3 is TGTGCCAGCAGTAACAGGGGTTCTGGAAACACCATATATTTT. It yields the protein CASSNRGSGNTIYF. Based on the CDR3 plus reference TRBV7-8 and TRBJ1-3, the full variable domain is GAGVSQSPRYKVAKRGQDVALRCDPISGHVSLFWYQQALGQGPEFLTYFQNEAQLDKSGLPSDRFFAERPEGSVSTLKIQRTQQEDSAVYLCASSNRGSGNTIYFGEGSWLTVV.

The rearrangement links TRBV6-2 or TRBV6-3 to TRBJ1-6; TRBD1 matches 8 bases. Germline V gene lookup returns CDR1 MNHEY and CDR2 SVGEGT. The junction had 8 bases not matched to a gene; V was cut back by 2 bases and J by 11 bases. The CDR3 sequence is 15 residues long. CDR3: CASSYRQGALTPLHF. The DNA for the CDR3 is TGTGCCAGCAGTTACCGGCAGGGGGCGTTGACACCCCTCCACTTT.

The genes are TRBV30 and TRBJ2-7; 7 bases align to TRBD1. The CDR3 runs to 16 residues. CDR1 and CDR2 (germline): GTSNPN, SVGIG (reference sequence). J gave up 5 bases and V 4 bases, and 17 bases lay outside the gene matches. The CDR3 sequence: CAWTKKRQGFNNEQYF. The CDR3 coding sequence is TGTGCCTGGACCAAAAAAAGACAGGGATTCAACAACGAGCAGTACTTC.

The CDR3 sequence is CASSQTSGAGNEQFF. CDR3 coding DNA: TGTGCCAGCAGCCAAACTAGCGGGGCCGGCAATGAGCAGTTCTTC. This rearrangement joins TRBV3-1 (or the pseudogene TRBV3-2) to TRBJ2-1; 10 bases map to TRBD2. The junction had 4 bases not matched to a gene; V was cut back by 2 bases and J by 6 bases. Germline V gives CDR1 LGHDT, CDR2 YNNKEL (reference sequence). There are 15 residues in the CDR3.

The genes are TRBV5-1 and TRBJ2-7, with TRBD1 matching over 7 bases. V lost 0 bases and J lost 3; bases outside the gene matches: 9. From germline, CDR1 is SGHRS and CDR2 YFSETQ. This CDR3 contains 16 residues. The CDR3, as DNA: TGCGCCAGCAGCTTGGCACAGGGGTCCTACTACTACGAGCAGTACTTC. Protein product: CASSLAQGSYYYEQYF. Based on the CDR3 plus reference TRBV5-1 and TRBJ2-7, the full variable domain is KAGVTQTPRYLIKTRGQQVTLSCSPISGHRSVSWYQQTPGQGLQFLFEYFSETQRNKGNFPGRFSGRQFSNSRSEMNVSTLELGDSALYLCASSLAQGSYYYEQYFGPGTRLTVT.

The chain recombines TRBV18 with TRBJ1-2; the match to TRBD1 covers 7 bases. The germline CDR1 and CDR2 sequences are KGHSH and LQKENI. This CDR3 has 16 amino acids. With 0 bases clipped from V and 5 bases from J, the junction kept 9 bases outside the gene matches. The CDR3 loop is CASSPPRPGTAYGYTF. In DNA, the CDR3 is TGTGCCAGCTCACCACCTCGTCCCGGGACAGCGTATGGCTACACCTTC.

The chain has TRBV9 and TRBJ2-2, with D possibly TRBD1 on 6 matching bases. The CDR3 contains 16 residues. The germline CDR1 and CDR2 sequences are SGDLS and YYNGEE. The V end lost 3 bases, the J end lost 4 bases, and 16 bases lay between the germline ends. The DNA of the CDR3 is TGTGCCAGCAGCGCGACAGGCCGAGTCGTCACCGGGGAGCTGTTTTTT. It is translated as CASSATGRVVTGELFF.

The rearrangement uses TRBV29-1 and TRBJ1-5; D unresolved. Germline CDR1 SQVTM, CDR2 ANQGSEA. This CDR3 is built from 14 residues. The V and J ends lost 5 bases and 2 bases respectively, with 13 bases between them. The CDR3 spells CSVLEVAGNQPQHF. CDR3 nucleotides: TGCAGCGTTTTGGAGGTGGCCGGCAATCAGCCCCAGCATTTT. Using reference TRBV29-1 and TRBJ1-5 for the parts outside the CDR3, the full variable domain is SAVISQKPSRDICQRGTSLTIQCQVDSQVTMMFWYRQQPGQSLTLIATANQGSEATYESGFVIDKFPISRPNLTFSTLTVSNMSPEDSSIYLCSVLEVAGNQPQHFGDGTRLSIL.

A single count supports this clone. Relative to the germline gene, one junction end is altered; a read error may explain this. The V call is TRBV11-2, the J call TRBJ1-1; 10 bases are shared with TRBD1. The CDR3 loop spans 17 amino acids. Looked up from germline, CDR1 is SGHAT and CDR2 is FQNNGV. The CDR3 DNA reads TGTGCCAGCAGCTTGGTGTTTCGGGACAGGGGAAACATTGAAGCTTTCTTT. This encodes CASSLVFRDRGNIEAFF. Full variable domain (remainder filled in from reference TRBV11-2 and TRBJ1-1): EAGVAQSPRYKIIEKRQSVAFWCNPISGHATLYWYQQILGQGPKLLIQFQNNGVVDDSQLPKDRFSAERLKGVDSTLKIQPAKLEDSAVYLCASSLVFRDRGNIEAFFGQGTRLTVV.

This chain links TRBV19 with TRBJ1-4; weak D call: TRBD1 (6 bases). Germline V gives CDR1 LNHDA, CDR2 SQIVND (reference sequence). The germline V and J ends were trimmed by 7 bases and 4 bases, with 13 bases remaining between them. The CDR3 has 14 amino acids. CDR3: CASTLQGFNEKLFF. For the CDR3, the DNA is TGTGCCAGTACCCTACAGGGTTTTAATGAAAAACTGTTTTTT.

This chain connects TRBV18 to TRBJ1-4; a weak D match, TRBD1 (6 bases). The CDR3 extends over 15 amino acids. Trimming shortened V by 0 bases and J by 4 bases, and 9 bases separated the two germline ends. Germline-derived CDR1 and CDR2 are KGHSH and LQKENI. CDR3 DNA sequence: TGTGCCAGCTCACCACCGGGACAACTTAATGAAAAACTGTTTTTT. Translation gives CASSPPGQLNEKLFF. Filled out from reference TRBV18 and TRBJ1-4, the complete variable domain reads NAGVMQNPRHLVRRRGQEARLRCSPMKGHSHVYWYRQLPEEGLKFMVYLQKENIIDESGMPKERFSAEFPKEGPSILRIQQVVRGDSAAYFCASSPPGQLNEKLFFGSGTQLSVL.

CDR3 nucleotides: TGTGCCAGCAGCCGGAATAGCGGGATCTCCTACAATGAGCAGTTCTTC. Protein sequence: CASSRNSGISYNEQFF. V and J are TRBV27 and TRBJ2-1; 8 bases agree with TRBD2. The CDR3 runs 16 residues. The J segment lost 0 bases and the V segment lost 6 bases, leaving 7 bases of the junction unmatched. Germline CDR1 MNHEY, CDR2 SMNVEV (reference sequence).

The rearrangement links TRBV9 to TRBJ2-1; D is perhaps TRBD2 (6 bases). Trimming took 4 bases from V and 0 from J, leaving 20 bases between them. The CDR3 spans 18 residues. CDR1 SGDLS and CDR2 YYNGEE come from the germline V gene. CDR3 sequence (DNA): TGTGCCAGCAGCCCGAGGAATCTCGGGGGATTCTCCTACAATGAGCAGTTCTTC. Translating gives CASSPRNLGGFSYNEQFF.

The genes are TRBV18 and TRBJ2-7; 8 nucleotides align to TRBD2. V was clipped by 3 bases and J by 3 bases; unmatched bases: 4. CDR1 and CDR2 from the germline V gene are KGHSH and LQKENI. The CDR3 consists of 14 residues. CDR3 nucleotide sequence: TGTGCCAGCTCACCCCCGGGAGGGGGCTACGAGCAGTACTTC. Encoded protein: CASSPPGGGYEQYF.

The count of this clone is one. The chain is built from TRBV3-1 (or the pseudogene TRBV3-2) and TRBJ1-2; TRBD1 might be the D (6 bases). CDR3 length: 17 amino acids. V was pared by 4 bases and J by 0 bases, with 18 bases between. Per the germline V gene, CDR1 is LGHDT and CDR2 is YNNKEL (reference sequence). The CDR3 here is CASSRAGTLRSNYGYTF. In DNA, the CDR3 is TGTGCCAGCAGCCGAGCCGGGACATTGCGTTCTAACTATGGCTACACCTTC.

The chain is built from TRBV10-3 and TRBJ2-1; 14 positions match TRBD2. V lost 10 bases, J lost 4 bases, and 6 bases stayed unmatched. Germline CDR1 and CDR2: ENHRY and SYGVKD. The CDR3 sequence is 15 residues long. CDR3 sequence: CATGLAGGSYNEQFF. The CDR3 DNA reads TGTGCCACCGGACTAGCGGGGGGATCTTACAATGAGCAGTTCTTC.

The genes are TRBV18 and TRBJ1-3; D possibly corresponds to TRBD1 (6 bases). The CDR3 length is 16 residues. V dropped 0 bases and J dropped 0 bases, with 9 bases sitting between them. Germline CDR1 KGHSH, CDR2 LQKENI. The CDR3 sequence is CASSPPSGASGNTIYF. The CDR3 nucleotides read TGTGCCAGCTCACCACCGTCAGGGGCCTCTGGAAACACCATATATTTT.